The rows below give T cell receptor beta chains drawn from one sample of a study of T cells in Graves' hyperthyroidism and ophthalmopathy. TCRdb re-derived calls from the multiplex PCR reads in MiXCR, one entry per CDR3 protein. The sample consists of a few hundred thousand distinct CDR3 sequences, roughly 15% of them appearing once. The sequenced sample was blood. The origin of the receptors is a woman in her 30s with Graves' ophthalmopathy. CDR3s include the opening cysteine and the closing phenylalanine or tryptophan. Each record gives: clone size, J gene, CDR3 length, D gene, V gene, CDR3 protein, CDR3 DNA. The D gene is left open where the match is weak. Expanded clones get a size class; other rows say once, few or many, or leave the size out.

>many|TRBJ1-4|10|.|TRBV12-5
CAVEGEKLFF
TGTGCCGTCGAGGGGGAAAAACTGTTTTTT
>many|TRBJ1-4|16|.|TRBV5-1
CASSLGGSSTNEKLFF
TGCGCCAGCAGCTTGGGAGGCAGCTCAACTAATGAAAAACTGTTTTTT
>.|TRBJ1-1|13|.|TRBV28
CASSLSPGSEAFF
TGTGCCAGCAGTTTGTCCCCCGGGTCTGAAGCTTTCTTT
>many|TRBJ1-2|13|.|TRBV28
CASSLTALPGYTF
TGTGCCAGCAGTTTGACGGCTCTCCCCGGCTACACCTTC
>.|TRBJ1-4|15|.|TRBV5-4
CASSGRGTGNEKLFF
TGTGCCAGCAGCGGTCGTGGGACGGGTAATGAAAAACTGTTTTTT
>.|TRBJ2-5|15|TRBD1|TRBV11-2
CASSRRTGFQETQYF
TGTGCCAGCAGCCGCAGGACAGGGTTCCAAGAGACCCAGTACTTC
>few|TRBJ2-7|14|.|TRBV6-1
CASRRDTAAYEQYF
TGTGCCAGCAGACGGGATACGGCGGCCTACGAGCAGTACTTC
>many|TRBJ2-3|15|.|TRBV20-1
CSAYRDSSSTDTQYF
TGCAGTGCTTACCGGGACTCGTCTAGCACAGATACGCAGTATTTT
>.|TRBJ1-5|15|.|TRBV2
CASRRGGYSNQPQHF
TGTGCCAGCCGTAGGGGGGGGTATAGCAATCAGCCCCAGCATTTT
>.|TRBJ1-6|18|.|TRBV4-1
CASSLRPATTPDNSPLHF
TGCGCCAGCAGCCTCCGCCCCGCGACTACACCCGATAATTCACCCCTCCACTTT
>many|TRBJ2-7|13|TRBD1|TRBV28
CASEGQLTYEQYF
TGTGCCAGCGAGGGACAGCTAACCTACGAGCAGTACTTC
>many|TRBJ1-5|13|.|TRBV6-6
CASSYRENQPQHF
TGTGCCAGCAGTTACCGAGAAAATCAGCCCCAGCATTTT
>many|TRBJ2-5|16|TRBD1|TRBV18
CASSPPWGTEKETQYF
TGTGCCAGCTCACCACCCTGGGGGACAGAAAAAGAGACCCAGTACTTC
>many|TRBJ1-2|20|TRBD1|TRBV24-1
CATSDLYTRPERDSVYGYTF
TGTGCCACCAGTGATTTATACACCCGCCCAGAACGGGACAGCGTTTATGGCTACACCTTC
>many|TRBJ1-1|17|.|TRBV19
CASTQGWWPEPNTEAFF
TGTGCCAGTACCCAGGGGTGGTGGCCGGAGCCGAACACTGAAGCTTTCTTT
>.|TRBJ2-7|16|TRBD1|TRBV6-1
CASSEGQARFTYEQYF
TGTGCCAGCAGTGAGGGACAGGCCCGGTTTACGTACGAGCAGTACTTC
>many|TRBJ1-6|13|.|TRBV20-1
CSASRGGDSPLHF
TGCAGTGCTAGCCGGGGAGGAGACTCACCCCTCCACTTT
>few|TRBJ2-2|14|.|TRBV19
CASRWQPNTGELFF
TGTGCCTCAAGATGGCAGCCGAACACCGGGGAGCTGTTTTTT
>many|TRBJ2-3|15|.|TRBV11-1
CASSPASWWADTQYF
TGTGCCAGCAGCCCAGCGTCCTGGTGGGCGGATACGCAGTATTTT
>many|TRBJ1-5|16|TRBD1|TRBV28
CASKIQGLISNQPQHF
TGTGCCAGCAAGATACAGGGGTTAATTAGCAATCAGCCCCAGCATTTT
>few|TRBJ2-7|13|.|TRBV25-1
CASSGTGSNEQYF
TGTGCCAGCAGTGGAACAGGGTCGAACGAGCAGTACTTC
>.|TRBJ2-5|15|TRBD2|TRBV27
CASSPRGGASETQYF
TGTGCCAGCAGTCCACGCGGGGGGGCTAGCGAGACCCAGTACTTC
>few|TRBJ1-2|12|.|TRBV29-1
CSVAPQGFGYTF
TGCAGCGTCGCCCCCCAGGGGTTTGGCTACACCTTC
>few|TRBJ1-4|14|.|TRBV2
CASKEPATNEKLFF
TGTGCCAGCAAAGAGCCCGCAACTAATGAAAAACTGTTTTTT
>.|TRBJ2-7|14|.|TRBV5-4
CASSLETTGSEQYF
TGTGCCAGCAGCTTGGAAACTACAGGGAGTGAGCAGTACTTC
>many|TRBJ2-7|17|.|TRBV2
CASSAGPGFQRAPEQYF
TGTGCCAGCAGTGCAGGACCAGGGTTTCAACGAGCTCCCGAGCAGTACTTC
>.|TRBJ1-4|13|.|TRBV20-1
CSVTQGSNEKLFF
TGCAGTGTAACGCAGGGTTCTAATGAAAAACTGTTTTTT
>many|TRBJ2-7|14|TRBD1|TRBV11-2
CASSWVRGWREQYF
TGTGCCAGCAGCTGGGTCAGGGGGTGGCGCGAGCAGTACTTC
>many|TRBJ2-2|17|TRBD2|TRBV4-2
CASSQPGTSAGTGELFF
TGTGCCAGCAGCCAACCCGGGACTAGCGCCGGCACCGGGGAGCTGTTTTTT
>.|TRBJ1-2|12|.|TRBV7-9
CASSLNGNGYTF
TGTGCCAGCAGCTTAAACGGTAATGGCTACACCTTC
>few|TRBJ1-2|16|TRBD1|TRBV6-5
CASSYASGQGARGYTF
TGTGCCAGCAGTTACGCCTCGGGACAGGGGGCTAGGGGCTACACCTTC
>many|TRBJ1-5|15|.|TRBV2
CASSTTTDSNQPQHF
TGTGCCAGCAGTACCACGACAGATAGCAATCAGCCCCAGCATTTT
>many|TRBJ2-3|14|.|TRBV10-3
CAISESRTQDTQYF
TGTGCCATCAGTGAGTCAAGGACTCAAGATACGCAGTATTTT
>many|TRBJ1-1|16|.|TRBV20-1
CSARDPRTSANTEAFF
TGCAGTGCTAGAGATCCTCGGACGTCCGCGAACACTGAAGCTTTCTTT
>many|TRBJ2-4|15|.|TRBV12-3/TRBV12-4
CASSKGGLAKNIQYF
TGTGCCAGCAGTAAGGGAGGTCTAGCCAAAAACATTCAGTACTTC
>many|TRBJ2-3|16|.|TRBV7-2
CASSLVIGSPTDTQYF
TGTGCCAGCAGCTTAGTTATCGGTAGCCCCACAGATACGCAGTATTTT
>.|TRBJ1-5|15|.|TRBV28
CASRMDLSTRQPQHF
TGTGCCAGCAGAATGGACTTGTCTACACGTCAGCCCCAGCATTTT
>.|TRBJ1-1|13|TRBD1|TRBV18
CASSQTGITEAFF
TGTGCCAGCTCACAGACAGGGATCACTGAAGCTTTCTTT
>many|TRBJ1-5|15|.|TRBV28
CASRGGGAGNQPQHF
TGTGCCAGTCGCGGCGGGGGGGCCGGCAATCAGCCCCAGCATTTT
>few|TRBJ1-6|15|TRBD1|TRBV14
CASSQVQGNNSPLHF
TGTGCCAGCAGCCAAGTACAGGGGAATAATTCACCCCTCCACTTT
>few|TRBJ1-1|15|TRBD1|TRBV19
CASSIKRGQNTEAFF
TGTGCCAGTAGTATCAAGAGGGGGCAGAACACTGAAGCTTTCTTT
>few|TRBJ2-1|11|.|TRBV19
CASKAPNEQFF
TGTGCCAGTAAAGCCCCGAATGAGCAGTTCTTC
>many|TRBJ2-1|15|TRBD2|TRBV24-1
CATSDLLAGGWEQFF
TGTGCCACCAGTGATTTACTAGCGGGGGGATGGGAGCAGTTCTTC
>many|TRBJ2-3|12|.|TRBV7-2
CASSFRADTQYF
TGTGCCAGCAGCTTTCGGGCAGATACGCAGTATTTT
>many|TRBJ2-4|16|TRBD2|TRBV28
CASRSGASSAKNIQYF
TGTGCCAGCAGAAGCGGGGCAAGCTCAGCCAAAAACATTCAGTACTTC
>.|TRBJ2-2|14|.|TRBV5-1
CASSFFPEGGELFF
TGCGCCAGCAGCTTTTTCCCGGAAGGCGGGGAGCTGTTTTTT
>.|TRBJ2-1|16|TRBD1|TRBV5-1
CASSWTSGTAINEQFF
TGCGCCAGCAGCTGGACCTCCGGGACAGCCATAAATGAGCAGTTCTTC
>many|TRBJ1-1|13|TRBD1|TRBV2
CASSDRGYTEAFF
TGTGCCAGCAGCGACAGGGGTTACACTGAAGCTTTCTTT
>many|TRBJ2-5|13|.|TRBV7-2
CASSLGGVETQYF
TGTGCCAGCAGCTTAGGCGGGGTGGAGACCCAGTACTTC
>many|TRBJ2-3|15|TRBD2|TRBV5-4
CASRDLAGVSDTQYF
TGTGCCAGCAGAGATCTAGCGGGGGTATCAGATACGCAGTATTTT
>few|TRBJ2-1|14|.|TRBV11-1
CASSLVGSFNEQFF
TGTGCCAGCAGCTTAGTGGGGTCGTTTAATGAGCAGTTCTTC
>many|TRBJ1-1|17|.|TRBV12-3/TRBV12-4
CASSFGSGRQMNTEAFF
TGTGCCAGCAGTTTTGGATCGGGTCGGCAGATGAACACTGAAGCTTTCTTT
>many|TRBJ1-2|12|.|TRBV30
CAWSSQIYGYTF
TGTGCCTGGAGTAGCCAGATCTATGGCTACACCTTC
>many|TRBJ1-1|15|.|TRBV3-1
CASSHLRGAITEAFF
TGTGCCAGCAGCCATTTGCGGGGGGCAATCACTGAAGCTTTCTTT
>.|TRBJ1-1|15|TRBD1|TRBV6-2/TRBV6-3
CASSFPDRGLTEAFF
TGTGCCAGCAGTTTCCCGGACAGGGGTCTCACTGAAGCTTTCTTT
>many|TRBJ2-7|13|TRBD1|TRBV15
CATSWDREDEQYF
TGTGCCACCAGCTGGGACAGGGAGGACGAGCAGTACTTC
>many|TRBJ2-7|12|.|TRBV20-1
CSARLSPYEQYF
TGCAGTGCTAGACTGAGCCCGTACGAGCAGTACTTC
>many|TRBJ1-5|14|.|TRBV6-1
CASRQTKQGQPQHF
TGTGCCAGCAGGCAAACGAAGCAGGGTCAGCCCCAGCATTTT
>many|TRBJ2-1|15|TRBD1|TRBV5-1
CASSENRGLFGEQFF
TGCGCCAGCAGCGAGAACAGGGGGCTGTTTGGTGAGCAGTTCTTC
>many|TRBJ1-1|13|.|TRBV3-1
CVSSQSSDTAAFF
TGTGTCAGCAGCCAAAGTTCCGATACGGCAGCTTTCTTT